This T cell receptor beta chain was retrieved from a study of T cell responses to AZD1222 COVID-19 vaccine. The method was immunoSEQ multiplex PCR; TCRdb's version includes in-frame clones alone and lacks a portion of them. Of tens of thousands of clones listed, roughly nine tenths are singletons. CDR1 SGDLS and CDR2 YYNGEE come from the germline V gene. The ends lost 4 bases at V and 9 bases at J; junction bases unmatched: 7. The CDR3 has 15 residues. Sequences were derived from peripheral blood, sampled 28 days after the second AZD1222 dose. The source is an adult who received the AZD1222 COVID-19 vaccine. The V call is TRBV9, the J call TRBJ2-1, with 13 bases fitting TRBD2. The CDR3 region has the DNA TGTGCCAGCAGCCCTACTAGCGGGGGGGCCGGTGAGCAGTTCTTC. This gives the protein CASSPTSGGAGEQFF.